This entry is about one TCR beta chain. In the original processing: Nucleated cell number was recorded as an estimate derived from reference gene primer amplification. Generated by immunoSEQ multiplex PCR, the TCRdb table keeps only in-frame clones and is missing some. V and J calls and clone size are given by that table; D and trimming were obtained from the DNA. The sample consists of 170,000 or so clones, over 90% of them appearing once. V was clipped by 2 bases and J by 4 bases; unmatched bases: 6. CDR1 and CDR2 from the germline V gene are KGHSH and LQKENI. CDR3 length: 17 residues. This entry is derived from a study of blood T cell repertoires in COVID-19. Turning to the study itself: Donors in the United States, Italy and Spain gave samples during acute or convalescent COVID-19. The analysed material was cDNA or gDNA that came from T cells, B-cell-depleted T cells, or PBMCs.

The sample was peripheral blood. The chain carries TRBV18 and TRBJ2-3; 13 nucleotides align to TRBD2. This clonotype originated in a man between 50 and 59 years old with acute or convalescent COVID-19. The CDR3 DNA reads TGTGCCAGCTCACCAACTAGCGGGGGGGCCGGATCAGATACGCAGTATTTT. Translating it yields CASSPTSGGAGSDTQYF.